Each of the 9 T cell receptor beta chains below was sequenced from the same sample in a study of T cells in Graves' hyperthyroidism and ophthalmopathy. Template material for amplifying TCR beta CDR3 regions consisted of RNA transcripts. The TCR CDR3 first-round RT-PCR relied on the HTBI primer set. One entry per CDR3 protein results from TCRdb running MiXCR on the multiplex PCR reads. The table includes 800,000 or so distinct CDR3 sequences, 38% detected once. Material for sequencing was blood. The origin of the receptors is a man in his late teens or twenties with Graves' hyperthyroidism.

This clonotype was detected only a few times. The CDR3 DNA follows: TGCAGTGCTCCCCGGGACATCTCCTACGAGCAGTACTTC. This gives the protein CSAPRDISYEQYF. The V and J genes are TRBV20-1 and TRBJ2-7, with a tentative D call TRBD1 (6 bases). V shed 5 bases and J shed 0 bases, with 11 bases lying between them. This CDR3 spans 13 amino acids. CDR1 and CDR2 from the germline V gene are DFQATT and SNEGSKA (reference sequence).

The chain uses TRBV5-6 and TRBJ2-5; D assignment may be TRBD1 or TRBD2 (6 bases each). This CDR3 has 15 residues. Trimming took off 1 base at V and 5 bases at J, with 15 bases between the two ends. Germline V gene lookup returns CDR1 SGHDT and CDR2 YYEEEE. CDR3 coding DNA: TGTGCCAGCAGCTTGATGGGGGCAGCGGGCGAGACCCAGTACTTC. Translating gives CASSLMGAAGETQYF. Variable domain in full (rest from reference TRBV5-6 and TRBJ2-5): DAGVTQSPTHLIKTRGQQVTLRCSPKSGHDTVSWYQQALGQGPQFIFQYYEEEERQRGNFPDRFSGHQFPNYSSELNVNALLLGDSALYLCASSLMGAAGETQYFGPGTRLLVL.

This clonotype was picked up one time. The junction and the germline gene differ at one end; a read error may be behind it. This sequence joins TRBV5-5 and TRBJ2-5, with 9 positions matching TRBD2. CDR1 is SGHKS and CDR2 is YYEKEE in the germline V gene (reference sequence). This CDR3 spans 15 amino acids. The CDR3 DNA sequence: TGCGCCAGCAGCAGGGCGGCTAGCGGGGCAGAGACCCAGTACTTC. Translating it yields CASSRAASGAETQYF.

Note on this clonotype: This may be a read error, as it is one base from a much larger clone. The chain uses TRBV2 and TRBJ2-7; D uncertain. From germline, CDR1 is SNHLY and CDR2 FYNNEI. The germline V and J ends were trimmed by 7 bases and 9 bases, with 13 bases remaining between them. The CDR3 spans 11 residues. The CDR3 loop reads CASIGSTGQYF. The CDR3 bases are TGTGCCAGCATAGGTTCAACCGGGCAGTACTTC. The variable domain in full, completed from reference TRBV2 and TRBJ2-7, reads EPEVTQTPSHQVTQMGQEVILRCVPISNHLYFYWYRQILGQKVEFLVSFYNNEISEKSEIFDDQFSVERPDGSNFTLKIRSTKLEDSAMYFCASIGSTGQYFGPGTRLTVT.

In its sample, this clonotype was seen many times. The rearrangement joins TRBV20-1 to TRBJ1-6; weak D call: TRBD1 (6 bases). V lost 6 bases and J 6 bases, leaving 15 bases between the germline ends. CDR1 and CDR2 (germline): DFQATT, SNEGSKA (reference sequence). There are 14 residues in the CDR3. As DNA, the CDR3 is TGCAGTGCCCCCCCGGACAGCCTTAATTCACCCCTCCACTTT. Protein sequence: CSAPPDSLNSPLHF.

This clonotype was recorded at least ten times. The genes are TRBV7-9 and TRBJ1-2, with 12 nucleotides matching TRBD1. V lost 4 bases, J lost 7 bases, and 10 bases stayed unmatched. Germline loops: CDR1 SEHNR, CDR2 FQNEAQ (reference sequence). CDR3 length: 16 amino acids. CDR3 sequence: CASSSGQGATFPGYTF. The DNA for the CDR3 is TGTGCCAGCAGCTCGGGACAGGGGGCGACCTTCCCTGGCTACACCTTC.

This clonotype appeared a single time. A single base separates this from a much larger clone, so it may be a read error. The chain has TRBV6-5 and TRBJ1-1; D possibly corresponds to TRBD1 (6 bases). The CDR3 is 12 residues long. Deletions cut 5 bases from V and 10 bases from J, with 14 bases between. CDR1 MNHEY and CDR2 SVGAGI come from the germline V gene. The CDR3 spells CASSNGQLVAFF. In DNA form, the CDR3 reads TGTGCCAGCAGTAATGGACAGCTTGTAGCTTTCTTT.

The sample holds a few counts of this clonotype. CDR3 coding DNA: TGCAGTGCTAATAGAATCCAGGGACCATACGAGCAGTACTTC. Translation gives CSANRIQGPYEQYF. The V call is TRBV20-1, the J call TRBJ2-7, with D perhaps being TRBD1 or TRBD2 (5 bases each). CDR1 and CDR2 (germline): DFQATT, SNEGSKA (reference sequence). The V end was cut by 4 bases, the J end by 4 bases, with 17 bases between. CDR3 length: 14 amino acids.

This clonotype was counted between two and nine times. The chain employs TRBV12-3 or TRBV12-4 and TRBJ1-1, with a possible D match to TRBD1 (5 bases). The germline V and J ends were trimmed by 7 bases and 7 bases, with 19 bases remaining between them. This CDR3 has 14 residues. The CDR3 DNA is TGTGCCAGCACCCCCCCCTCTGCGGGGCGTGAAGCTTTCTTT. It specifies CASTPPSAGREAFF.